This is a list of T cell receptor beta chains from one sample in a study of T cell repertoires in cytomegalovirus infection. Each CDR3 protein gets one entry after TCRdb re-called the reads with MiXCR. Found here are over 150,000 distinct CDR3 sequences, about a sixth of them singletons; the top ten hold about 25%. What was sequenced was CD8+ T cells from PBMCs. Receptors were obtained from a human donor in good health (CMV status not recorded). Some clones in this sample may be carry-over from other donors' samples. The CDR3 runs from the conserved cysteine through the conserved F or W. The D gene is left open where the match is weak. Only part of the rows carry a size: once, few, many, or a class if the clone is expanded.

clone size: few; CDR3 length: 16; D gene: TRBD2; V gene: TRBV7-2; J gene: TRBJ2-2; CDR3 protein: CASDPSGGARTGELFF; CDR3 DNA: TGTGCCAGCGACCCTAGCGGGGGGGCGCGCACCGGGGAGCTGTTTTTT
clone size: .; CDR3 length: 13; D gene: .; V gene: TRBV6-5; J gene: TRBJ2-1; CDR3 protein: CASSYSGVGEQFF; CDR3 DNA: TGTGCCAGCAGTTACTCAGGGGTCGGCGAGCAGTTCTTC
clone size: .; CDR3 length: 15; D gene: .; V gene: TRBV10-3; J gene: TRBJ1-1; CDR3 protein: CAISESGATNTEAFF; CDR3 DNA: TGTGCCATCAGTGAGTCAGGAGCGACAAACACTGAAGCTTTCTTT
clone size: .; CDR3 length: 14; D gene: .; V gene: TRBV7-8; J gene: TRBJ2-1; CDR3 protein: CASTPRGAGDEQFF; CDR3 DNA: TGTGCCAGCACTCCCAGAGGGGCCGGCGATGAGCAGTTCTTC
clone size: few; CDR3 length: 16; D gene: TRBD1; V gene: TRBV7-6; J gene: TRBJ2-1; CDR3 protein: CASSLRTGGPYNEQFF; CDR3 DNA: TGTGCCAGCAGCTTAAGAACAGGGGGACCCTACAATGAGCAGTTCTTC
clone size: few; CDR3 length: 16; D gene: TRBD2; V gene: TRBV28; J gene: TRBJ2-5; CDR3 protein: CASSLSPAGGVGTQYF; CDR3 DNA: TGTGCCAGCAGTTTGTCCCCAGCGGGGGGAGTCGGGACCCAGTACTTC
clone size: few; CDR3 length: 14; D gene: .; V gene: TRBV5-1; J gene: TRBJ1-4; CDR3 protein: CASSLVPGDEKLFF; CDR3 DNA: TGCGCCAGCAGCTTGGTTCCAGGGGATGAAAAACTGTTTTTT
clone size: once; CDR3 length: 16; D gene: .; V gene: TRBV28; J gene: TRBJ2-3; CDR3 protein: CASSDGRAEITDTQYF; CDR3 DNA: TGTGCCAGCAGTGATGGGAGAGCCGAGATCACAGATACGCAGTATTTT
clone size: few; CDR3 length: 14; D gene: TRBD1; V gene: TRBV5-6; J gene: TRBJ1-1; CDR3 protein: CASRPGTGVTEAFF; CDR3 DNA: TGTGCCAGCAGGCCAGGGACAGGGGTCACTGAAGCTTTCTTT
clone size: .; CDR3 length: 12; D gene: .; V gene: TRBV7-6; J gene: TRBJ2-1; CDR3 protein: CASSPTDNEQFF; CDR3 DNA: TGTGCCAGCAGCCCGACTGACAATGAGCAGTTCTTC
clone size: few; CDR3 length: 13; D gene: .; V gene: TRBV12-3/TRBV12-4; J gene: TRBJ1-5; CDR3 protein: CASSLWSNQPQHF; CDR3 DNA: TGTGCCAGCAGTTTATGGAGTAATCAGCCCCAGCATTTT
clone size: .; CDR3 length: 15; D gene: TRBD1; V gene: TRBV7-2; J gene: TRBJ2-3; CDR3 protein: CASSLRTGHTDTQYF; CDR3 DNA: TGTGCCAGCAGCTTGCGGACAGGTCACACAGATACGCAGTATTTT
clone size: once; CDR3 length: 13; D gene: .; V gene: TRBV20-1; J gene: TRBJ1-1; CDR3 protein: CSARGGWNTEAFF; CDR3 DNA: TGCAGTGCTAGAGGAGGCTGGAACACTGAAGCTTTCTTT
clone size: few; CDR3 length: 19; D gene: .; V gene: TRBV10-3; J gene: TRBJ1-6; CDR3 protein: CAISESIEGTVSYNSPLHF; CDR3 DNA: TGTGCCATCAGTGAGTCTATTGAGGGGACCGTCTCCTATAATTCACCCCTCCACTTT
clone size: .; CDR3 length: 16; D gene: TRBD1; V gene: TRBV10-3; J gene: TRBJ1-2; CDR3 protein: CAMGNTRDSANYGYTF; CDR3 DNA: TGTGCCATGGGGAACACTCGGGACAGCGCTAACTATGGCTACACCTTC
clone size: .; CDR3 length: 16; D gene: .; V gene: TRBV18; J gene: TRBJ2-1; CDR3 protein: CASSPPTGSSYNEQFF; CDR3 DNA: TGTGCCAGCTCACCCCCCACAGGGAGCTCCTACAATGAGCAGTTCTTC
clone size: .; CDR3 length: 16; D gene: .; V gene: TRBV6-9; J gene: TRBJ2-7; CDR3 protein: CASSYPNSGGSYEQYF; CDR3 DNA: TGTGCCAGCAGTTACCCCAATTCAGGTGGCTCCTACGAGCAGTACTTC
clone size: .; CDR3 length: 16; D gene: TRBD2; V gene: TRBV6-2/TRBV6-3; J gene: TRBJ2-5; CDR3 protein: CASRDLAGGLQETQYF; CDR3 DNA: TGTGCCAGCAGGGATCTAGCGGGGGGCCTCCAAGAGACCCAGTACTTC
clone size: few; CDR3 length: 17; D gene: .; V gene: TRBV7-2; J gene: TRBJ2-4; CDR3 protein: CASSLEGVGLAKNIQYF; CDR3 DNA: TGTGCCAGCAGCTTAGAGGGGGTAGGGCTAGCCAAAAACATTCAGTACTTC
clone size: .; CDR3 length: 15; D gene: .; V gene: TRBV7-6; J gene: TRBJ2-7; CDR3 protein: CASSERTAGSYEQYF; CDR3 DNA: TGTGCCAGCAGCGAGAGGACAGCCGGCTCCTACGAGCAGTACTTC
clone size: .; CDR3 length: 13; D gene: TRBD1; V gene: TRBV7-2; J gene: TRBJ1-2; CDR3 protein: CASGPWTGNGYTF; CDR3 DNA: TGTGCCAGCGGACCATGGACAGGGAATGGCTACACCTTC
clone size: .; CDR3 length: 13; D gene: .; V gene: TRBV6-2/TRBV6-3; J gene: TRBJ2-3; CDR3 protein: CASSWRFTDTQYF; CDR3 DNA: TGTGCCAGCAGTTGGCGTTTTACGGATACGCAGTATTTT
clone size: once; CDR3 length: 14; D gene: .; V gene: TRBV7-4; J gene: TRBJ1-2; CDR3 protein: CASSAPAFPYGYTF; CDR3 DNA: TGTGCCAGCTCGGCCCCGGCATTCCCCTATGGCTACACCTTC
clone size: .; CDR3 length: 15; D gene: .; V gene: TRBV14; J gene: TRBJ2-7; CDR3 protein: CASSPGTGYPYEQYF; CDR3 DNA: TGTGCCAGCAGCCCTGGAACAGGGTACCCCTACGAGCAGTACTTC
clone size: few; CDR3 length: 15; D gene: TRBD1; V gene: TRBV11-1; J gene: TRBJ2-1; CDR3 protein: CASSHDRGNALEQFF; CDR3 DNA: TGTGCCAGCAGCCACGACAGGGGGAACGCCCTGGAGCAGTTCTTC
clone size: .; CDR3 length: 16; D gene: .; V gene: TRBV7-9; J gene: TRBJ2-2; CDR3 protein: CASSPGIQLNTGELFF; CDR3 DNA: TGTGCCAGCAGCCCCGGAATTCAGCTGAACACCGGGGAGCTGTTTTTT
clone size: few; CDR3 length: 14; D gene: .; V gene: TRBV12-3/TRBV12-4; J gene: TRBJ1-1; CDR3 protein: CASSLSSGDTEAFF; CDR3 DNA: TGTGCCAGCAGTTTATCGTCCGGGGACACTGAAGCTTTCTTT
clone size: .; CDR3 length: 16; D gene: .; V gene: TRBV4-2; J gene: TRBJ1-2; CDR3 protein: CASSQTGRIANYGYTF; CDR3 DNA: TGTGCCAGCAGCCAAACGGGACGGATAGCTAACTATGGCTACACCTTC
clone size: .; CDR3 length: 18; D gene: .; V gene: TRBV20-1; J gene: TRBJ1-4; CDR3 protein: CSARDFGGRQATNEKLFF; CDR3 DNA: TGCAGTGCTAGAGATTTTGGGGGACGCCAAGCAACTAATGAAAAACTGTTTTTT
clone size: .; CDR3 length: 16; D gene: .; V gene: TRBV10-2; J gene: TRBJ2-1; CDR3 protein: CASRQLPGLDYNEQFF; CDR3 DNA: TGCGCCAGCAGACAACTCCCGGGACTCGATTACAATGAGCAGTTCTTC
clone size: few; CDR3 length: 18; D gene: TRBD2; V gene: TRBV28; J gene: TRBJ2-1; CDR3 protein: CASSLRVGRGGPYNEQFF; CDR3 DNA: TGTGCCAGCAGTTTGAGGGTCGGGCGGGGGGGCCCCTACAATGAGCAGTTCTTC
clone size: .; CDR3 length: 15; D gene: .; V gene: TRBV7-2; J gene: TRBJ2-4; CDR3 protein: CASTGTELAKNIQYF; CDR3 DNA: TGTGCCAGCACCGGAACAGAATTAGCCAAAAACATTCAGTACTTC
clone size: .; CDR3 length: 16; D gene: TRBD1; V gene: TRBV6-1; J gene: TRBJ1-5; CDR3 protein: CASSDSGQAWNQPQHF; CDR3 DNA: TGTGCCAGCAGTGATTCAGGACAGGCCTGGAATCAGCCCCAGCATTTT
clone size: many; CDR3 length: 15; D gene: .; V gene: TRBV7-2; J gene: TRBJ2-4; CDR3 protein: CASSPRQLAKNIQYF; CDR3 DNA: TGTGCCAGCAGCCCAAGACAGCTAGCCAAAAACATTCAGTACTTC
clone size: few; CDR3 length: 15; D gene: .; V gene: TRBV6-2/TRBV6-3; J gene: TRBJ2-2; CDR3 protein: CASGVTLAGNGELFF; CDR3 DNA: TGTGCCAGCGGAGTTACGTTGGCAGGGAACGGGGAGCTGTTTTTT
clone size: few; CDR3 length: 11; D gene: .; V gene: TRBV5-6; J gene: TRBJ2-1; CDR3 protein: CASSVNNEQFF; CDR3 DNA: TGTGCCAGCAGCGTCAACAATGAGCAGTTCTTC
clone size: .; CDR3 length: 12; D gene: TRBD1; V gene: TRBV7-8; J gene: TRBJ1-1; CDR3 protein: CASSLRDSEAFF; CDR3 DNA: TGTGCCAGCAGCCTCCGGGACAGTGAAGCTTTCTTT
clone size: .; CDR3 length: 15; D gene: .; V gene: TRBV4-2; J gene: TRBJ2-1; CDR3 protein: CASAPHTLLNNEQFF; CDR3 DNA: TGTGCCAGCGCACCCCATACTCTACTGAACAATGAGCAGTTCTTC
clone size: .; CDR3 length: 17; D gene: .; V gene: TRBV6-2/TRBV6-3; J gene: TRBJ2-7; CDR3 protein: CASSYFGIGVDSYEQYF; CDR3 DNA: TGTGCCAGCAGTTACTTCGGGATTGGGGTAGACTCCTACGAGCAGTACTTC
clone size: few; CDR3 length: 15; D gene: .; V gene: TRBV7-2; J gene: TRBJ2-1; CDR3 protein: CASSPDPGLGNEQFF; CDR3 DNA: TGTGCCAGCAGCCCAGATCCGGGACTTGGGAATGAGCAGTTCTTC
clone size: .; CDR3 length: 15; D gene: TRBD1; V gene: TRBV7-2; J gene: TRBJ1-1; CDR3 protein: CASSPTDRARVEAFF; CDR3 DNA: TGTGCCAGCAGCCCGACGGACAGGGCACGGGTTGAAGCTTTCTTT
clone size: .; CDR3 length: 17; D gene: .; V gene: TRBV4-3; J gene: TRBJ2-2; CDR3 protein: CASRYRGGGLNTGELFF; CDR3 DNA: TGCGCCAGCAGGTACCGGGGCGGGGGCCTGAACACCGGGGAGCTGTTTTTT